The entry below describes one T cell receptor beta chain. A second PCR, run for about 7 to 12 cycles, used a sample-barcoded 5' primer plus a J-beta primer mix. TCRdb re-analysed the 5' RACE reads in MiXCR, keeping a single row per CDR3 protein. The data show about 930,000 distinct CDR3 sequences, almost 30% seen once. CDR3 length: 15 residues. Trimming took 4 bases from V and 5 from J; bases not matched to a gene: 10. Germline assignment: CDR1 SGDLS and CDR2 YYNGEE. This sample is drawn from a study of blood T cells in healthy people across ages. The same data also contributed to another study, on T cells of mothers and their children.

Sequenced: blood. The sequence came from a woman aged 40 to 50 in good health. The chain recombines TRBV9 with TRBJ1-1; 8 bases align to TRBD1. The CDR3 bases are TGTGCCAGCAGCCCCCGGACAGGGAGGGAAACTGAAGCTTTCTTT. This encodes CASSPRTGRETEAFF.